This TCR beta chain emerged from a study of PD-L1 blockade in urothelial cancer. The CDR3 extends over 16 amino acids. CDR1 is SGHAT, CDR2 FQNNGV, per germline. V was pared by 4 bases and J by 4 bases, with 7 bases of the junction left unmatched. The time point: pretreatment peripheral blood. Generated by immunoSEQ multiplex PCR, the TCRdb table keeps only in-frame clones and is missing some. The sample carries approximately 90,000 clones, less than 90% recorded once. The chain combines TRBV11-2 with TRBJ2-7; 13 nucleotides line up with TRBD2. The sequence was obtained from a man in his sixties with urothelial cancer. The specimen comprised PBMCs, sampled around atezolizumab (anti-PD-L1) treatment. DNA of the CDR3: TGTGCCAGCAGCTCGGCACTAGCGGGAGGGCCTTACGAGCAGTACTTC. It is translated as CASSSALAGGPYEQYF.